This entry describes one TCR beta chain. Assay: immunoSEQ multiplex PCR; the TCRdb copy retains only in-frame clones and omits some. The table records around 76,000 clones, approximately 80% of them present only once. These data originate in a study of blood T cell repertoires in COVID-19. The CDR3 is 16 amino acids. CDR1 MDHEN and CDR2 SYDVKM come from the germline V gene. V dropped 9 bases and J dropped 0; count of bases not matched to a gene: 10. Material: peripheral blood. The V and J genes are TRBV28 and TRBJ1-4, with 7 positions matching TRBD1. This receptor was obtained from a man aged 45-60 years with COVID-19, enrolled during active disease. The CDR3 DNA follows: TGTGCCAGTGGCCGGCGGGACAGAGCAACTAATGAAAAACTGTTTTTT. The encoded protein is CASGRRDRATNEKLFF.